What follows is one TCR beta chain and its context. Antigen: not known. Germline V lookup: CDR1 SGHTS, CDR2 YDEGEE. Trimming stripped 4 bases from V and 6 bases from J, with 10 bases between. CDR3 size: 13 residues. This entry belongs to a study of naive and memory T cell subsets. Whole-study results and caveats: A few larger clonotypes appeared in naive repertoires, especially CD8, possibly memory cells re-expressing CD45RA.

Two oligonucleotides, mixed equimolar, formed the beta constant-region primer covering TRBC1 and TRBC2. Nested alpha and beta constant-region primers with the SP2 primer drove four PCR rounds on ligated cDNA. One entry per CDR3 protein results from TCRdb running MiXCR on the UMI-ligation and nested PCR reads. Of tens of thousands of distinct CDR3 sequences listed, about 11% are singletons. The chain is built from TRBV5-8 and TRBJ2-2; D gene ambiguous. This clonotype was sampled from a human donor in good health. The source material was naive CD4+ T cells from blood. Here the CDR3 DNA reads TGTGCCAGCAGCCGGAGAAGCGCCGGGGAGCTGTTTTTT. Protein: CASSRRSAGELFF.